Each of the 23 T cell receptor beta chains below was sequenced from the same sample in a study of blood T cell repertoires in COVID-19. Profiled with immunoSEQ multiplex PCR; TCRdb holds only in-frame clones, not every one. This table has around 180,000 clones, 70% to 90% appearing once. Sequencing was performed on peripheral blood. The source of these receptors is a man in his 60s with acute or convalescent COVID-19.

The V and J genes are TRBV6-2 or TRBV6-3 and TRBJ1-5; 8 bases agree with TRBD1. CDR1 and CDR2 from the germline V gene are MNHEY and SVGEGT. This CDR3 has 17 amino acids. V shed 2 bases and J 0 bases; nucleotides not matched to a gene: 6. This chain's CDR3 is CASSYRAGGFSNQPQHF. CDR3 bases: TGTGCCAGCAGTTACAGGGCAGGGGGCTTTAGCAATCAGCCCCAGCATTTT.

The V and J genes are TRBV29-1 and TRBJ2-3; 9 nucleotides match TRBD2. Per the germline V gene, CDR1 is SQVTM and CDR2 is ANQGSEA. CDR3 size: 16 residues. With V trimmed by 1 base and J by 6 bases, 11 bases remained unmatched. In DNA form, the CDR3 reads TGCAGCGTTGAAGGGGACAGCGGGAGGCGGAGGGATACGCAGTATTTT. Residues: CSVEGDSGRRRDTQYF.

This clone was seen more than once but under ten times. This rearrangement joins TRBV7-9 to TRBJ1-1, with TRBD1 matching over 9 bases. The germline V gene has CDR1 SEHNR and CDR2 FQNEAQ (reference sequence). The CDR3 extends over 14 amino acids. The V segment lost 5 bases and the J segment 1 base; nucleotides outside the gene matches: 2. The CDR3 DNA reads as TGTGCCAGCAGCCAGGGACAGGGGAACACTGAAGCTTTCTTT. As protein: CASSQGQGNTEAFF.

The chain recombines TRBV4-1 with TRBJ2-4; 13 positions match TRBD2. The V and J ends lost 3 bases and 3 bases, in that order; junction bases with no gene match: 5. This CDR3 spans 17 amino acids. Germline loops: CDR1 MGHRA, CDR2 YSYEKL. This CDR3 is CASSQGLAGQVKNIQYF. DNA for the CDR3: TGCGCCAGCAGCCAGGGACTAGCGGGACAAGTCAAAAACATTCAGTACTTC.

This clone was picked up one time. The CDR3 loop is CASSLGQSNTEAFF. For the CDR3, the DNA is TGTGCCAGCAGCTTGGGGCAGTCGAACACTGAAGCTTTCTTT. V is TRBV5-5 and J is TRBJ1-1, with D hard to call. This CDR3 contains 14 residues. Germline loops: CDR1 SGHKS, CDR2 YYEKEE (reference sequence). V was clipped by 0 bases and J by 1 base, with 7 bases between them.

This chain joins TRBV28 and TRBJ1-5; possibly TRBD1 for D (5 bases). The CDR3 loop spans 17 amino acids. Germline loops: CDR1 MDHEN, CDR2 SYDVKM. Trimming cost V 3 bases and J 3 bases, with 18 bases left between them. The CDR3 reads CASSFGWGRGLNQPQHF. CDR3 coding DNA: TGTGCCAGCAGTTTTGGTTGGGGCCGGGGACTCAATCAGCCCCAGCATTTT.

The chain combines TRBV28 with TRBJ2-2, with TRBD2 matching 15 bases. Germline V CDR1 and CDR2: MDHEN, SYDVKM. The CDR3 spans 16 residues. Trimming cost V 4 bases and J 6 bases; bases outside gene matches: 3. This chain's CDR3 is CASSSGLAGGSGELFF. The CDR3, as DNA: TGTGCCAGCAGTTCCGGACTAGCGGGAGGGTCCGGGGAGCTGTTTTTT.

Here the CDR3 reads CASSPGLAGVTDTQYF. The CDR3 coding sequence is TGTGCCAGCAGCCCTGGACTAGCGGGAGTCACAGATACGCAGTATTTT. The rearrangement links TRBV5-8 to TRBJ2-3, with 13 nucleotides matching TRBD2. Germline loops: CDR1 SGHTS, CDR2 YDEGEE. The V and J ends lost 4 bases and 2 bases, in that order; junction bases with no gene match: 4. This CDR3 has 16 residues.

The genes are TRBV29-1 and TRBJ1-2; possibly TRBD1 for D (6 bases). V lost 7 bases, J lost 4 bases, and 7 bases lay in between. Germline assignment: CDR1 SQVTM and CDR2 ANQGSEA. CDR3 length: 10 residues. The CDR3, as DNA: TGCAGCGCGGACAGCTATGGCTACACCTTC. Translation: CSADSYGYTF.

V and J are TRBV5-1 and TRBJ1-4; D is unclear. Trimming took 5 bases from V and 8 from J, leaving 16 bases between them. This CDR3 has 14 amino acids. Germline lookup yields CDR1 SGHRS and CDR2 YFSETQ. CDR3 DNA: TGCGCCAGCAGATCTGCTTTGCAAGCCGAAAAACTGTTTTTT. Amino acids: CASRSALQAEKLFF.

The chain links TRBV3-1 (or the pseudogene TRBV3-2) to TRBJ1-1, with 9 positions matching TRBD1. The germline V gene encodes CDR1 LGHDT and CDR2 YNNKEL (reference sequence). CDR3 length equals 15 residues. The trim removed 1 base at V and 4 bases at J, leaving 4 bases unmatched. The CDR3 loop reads CASSQGDRDSTEAFF. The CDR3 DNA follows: TGTGCCAGCAGCCAAGGGGACAGGGATAGCACTGAAGCTTTCTTT.

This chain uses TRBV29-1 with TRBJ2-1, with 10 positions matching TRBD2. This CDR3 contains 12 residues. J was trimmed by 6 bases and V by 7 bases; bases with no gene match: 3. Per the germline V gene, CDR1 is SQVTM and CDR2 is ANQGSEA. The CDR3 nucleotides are TGCAGCGGGGGGACTAGCGTCAATGAGCAGTTCTTC. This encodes CSGGTSVNEQFF.

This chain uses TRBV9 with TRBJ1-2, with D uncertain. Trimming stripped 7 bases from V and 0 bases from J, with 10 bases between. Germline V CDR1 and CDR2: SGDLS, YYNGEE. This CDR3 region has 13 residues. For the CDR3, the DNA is TGTGCCAGCGTCGCCGGGACTAACTATGGCTACACCTTC. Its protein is CASVAGTNYGYTF. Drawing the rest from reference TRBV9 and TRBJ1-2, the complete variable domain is DSGVTQTPKHLITATGQRVTLRCSPRSGDLSVYWYQQSLDQGLQFLIQYYNGEERAKGNILERFSAQQFPDLHSELNLSSLELGDSALYFCASVAGTNYGYTFGSGTRLTVV.

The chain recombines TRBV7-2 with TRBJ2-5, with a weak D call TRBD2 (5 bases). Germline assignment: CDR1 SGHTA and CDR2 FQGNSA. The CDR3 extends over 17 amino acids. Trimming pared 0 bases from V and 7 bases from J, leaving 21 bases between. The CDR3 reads CASSLAGREGPKGTQYF. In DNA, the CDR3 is TGTGCCAGCAGCTTAGCAGGTCGGGAAGGCCCTAAGGGGACCCAGTACTTC.

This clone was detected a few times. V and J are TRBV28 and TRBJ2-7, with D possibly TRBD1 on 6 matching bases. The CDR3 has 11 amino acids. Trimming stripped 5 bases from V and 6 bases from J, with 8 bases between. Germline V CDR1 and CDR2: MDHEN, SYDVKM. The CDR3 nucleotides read TGTGCCAGCAGTACAGGGCGCGAGCAGTACTTC. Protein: CASSTGREQYF.

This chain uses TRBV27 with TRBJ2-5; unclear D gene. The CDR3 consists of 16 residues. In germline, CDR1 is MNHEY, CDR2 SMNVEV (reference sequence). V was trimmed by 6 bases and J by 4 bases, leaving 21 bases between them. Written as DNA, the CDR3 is TGTGCCAGCAGCCCGAGTTACAACAGCCTATTAGAGACCCAGTACTTC. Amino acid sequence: CASSPSYNSLLETQYF.

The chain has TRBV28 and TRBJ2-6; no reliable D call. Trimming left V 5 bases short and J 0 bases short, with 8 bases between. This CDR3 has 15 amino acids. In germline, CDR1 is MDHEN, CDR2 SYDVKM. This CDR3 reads CASSDTSSGANVLTF. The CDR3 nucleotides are TGTGCCAGCAGTGACACCTCCTCTGGGGCCAACGTCCTGACTTTC. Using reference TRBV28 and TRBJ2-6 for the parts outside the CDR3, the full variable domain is DVKVTQSSRYLVKRTGEKVFLECVQDMDHENMFWYRQDPGLGLRLIYFSYDVKMKEKGDIPEGYSVSREKKERFSLILESASTNQTSMYLCASSDTSSGANVLTFGAGSRLTVL.

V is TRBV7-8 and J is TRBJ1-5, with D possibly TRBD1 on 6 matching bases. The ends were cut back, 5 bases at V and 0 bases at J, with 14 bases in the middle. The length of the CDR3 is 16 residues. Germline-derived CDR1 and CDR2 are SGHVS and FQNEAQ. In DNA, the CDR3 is TGTGCCAGCAGCCCCGCGGGGGGGGCTAGCAATCAGCCCCAGCATTTT. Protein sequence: CASSPAGGASNQPQHF.

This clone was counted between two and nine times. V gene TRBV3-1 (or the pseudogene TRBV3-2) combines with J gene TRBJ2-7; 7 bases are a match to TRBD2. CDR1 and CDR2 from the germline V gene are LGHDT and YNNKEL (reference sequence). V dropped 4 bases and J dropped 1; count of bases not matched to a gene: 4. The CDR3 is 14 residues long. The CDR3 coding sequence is TGTGCCAGCAGCCTTACTAGCGCATCCTACGAGCAGTACTTC. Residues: CASSLTSASYEQYF.

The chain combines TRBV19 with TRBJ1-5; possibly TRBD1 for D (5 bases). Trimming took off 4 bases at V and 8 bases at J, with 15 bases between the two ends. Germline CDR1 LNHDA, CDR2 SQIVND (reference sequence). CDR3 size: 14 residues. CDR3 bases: TGTGCCAGTAGTACCCGGGGGGTAACGGAGCCCCAGCATTTT. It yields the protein CASSTRGVTEPQHF.

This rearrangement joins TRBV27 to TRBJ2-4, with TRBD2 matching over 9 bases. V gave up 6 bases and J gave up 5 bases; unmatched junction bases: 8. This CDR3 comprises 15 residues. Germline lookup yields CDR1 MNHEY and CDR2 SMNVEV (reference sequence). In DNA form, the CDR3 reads TGTGCCAGCAGCCAAAAGGGACTAGCTGAAAACATTCAGTACTTC. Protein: CASSQKGLAENIQYF.

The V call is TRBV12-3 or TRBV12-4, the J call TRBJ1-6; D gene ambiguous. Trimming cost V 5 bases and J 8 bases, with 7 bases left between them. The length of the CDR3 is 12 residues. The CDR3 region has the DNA TGTGCCAGCAGTCACAACCATTCACCCCTCCACTTT. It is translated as CASSHNHSPLHF.

CDR3 region: CARTEHDRGHFGANVLTF. In DNA form, the CDR3 reads TGTGCCAGGACCGAACATGACAGGGGGCATTTTGGGGCCAACGTCCTGACTTTC. The V and J genes are TRBV28 and TRBJ2-6, with TRBD1 matching over 10 bases. The CDR3 totals 18 residues. The V gene's germline CDR1 is MDHEN and CDR2 SYDVKM. Trimming cost V 9 bases and J 3 bases; bases outside gene matches: 14.